The clone carrying this TCR beta chain showed up many times. Participants, patients aged 18 to 65, had newly diagnosed hyperthyroidism with a duration under 2 months. Orbital computed tomography and thyroid ultrasound, together with serum TRAb and thyroxine and clinical symptoms, were used for diagnoses. Regions amplified from RNA transcripts were the TCR beta CDR3 regions. HTBI primers were the set used in a first-round RT-PCR of the TCR CDR3. From the multiplex PCR reads, TCRdb called clonotypes with MiXCR, one entry per CDR3 protein. Of around 400,000 distinct CDR3 sequences in the sample, 15% to 18% were seen once. The V end was cut by 7 bases, the J end by 5 bases, with 11 bases between. The CDR3 sequence is 12 residues long. Per the germline V gene, CDR1 is MDHEN and CDR2 is SYDVKM. This record belongs to a study of T cells in Graves' hyperthyroidism and ophthalmopathy.

The rearrangement uses TRBV28 and TRBJ2-5; D unresolved. This clonotype was sampled from a woman younger than 35 with Graves' hyperthyroidism that later progressed to Graves' ophthalmopathy. The sequencing input was blood. CDR3 DNA: TGTGCCAGCAAGTACCCCGGGGAGACCCAGTACTTC. It encodes CASKYPGETQYF.